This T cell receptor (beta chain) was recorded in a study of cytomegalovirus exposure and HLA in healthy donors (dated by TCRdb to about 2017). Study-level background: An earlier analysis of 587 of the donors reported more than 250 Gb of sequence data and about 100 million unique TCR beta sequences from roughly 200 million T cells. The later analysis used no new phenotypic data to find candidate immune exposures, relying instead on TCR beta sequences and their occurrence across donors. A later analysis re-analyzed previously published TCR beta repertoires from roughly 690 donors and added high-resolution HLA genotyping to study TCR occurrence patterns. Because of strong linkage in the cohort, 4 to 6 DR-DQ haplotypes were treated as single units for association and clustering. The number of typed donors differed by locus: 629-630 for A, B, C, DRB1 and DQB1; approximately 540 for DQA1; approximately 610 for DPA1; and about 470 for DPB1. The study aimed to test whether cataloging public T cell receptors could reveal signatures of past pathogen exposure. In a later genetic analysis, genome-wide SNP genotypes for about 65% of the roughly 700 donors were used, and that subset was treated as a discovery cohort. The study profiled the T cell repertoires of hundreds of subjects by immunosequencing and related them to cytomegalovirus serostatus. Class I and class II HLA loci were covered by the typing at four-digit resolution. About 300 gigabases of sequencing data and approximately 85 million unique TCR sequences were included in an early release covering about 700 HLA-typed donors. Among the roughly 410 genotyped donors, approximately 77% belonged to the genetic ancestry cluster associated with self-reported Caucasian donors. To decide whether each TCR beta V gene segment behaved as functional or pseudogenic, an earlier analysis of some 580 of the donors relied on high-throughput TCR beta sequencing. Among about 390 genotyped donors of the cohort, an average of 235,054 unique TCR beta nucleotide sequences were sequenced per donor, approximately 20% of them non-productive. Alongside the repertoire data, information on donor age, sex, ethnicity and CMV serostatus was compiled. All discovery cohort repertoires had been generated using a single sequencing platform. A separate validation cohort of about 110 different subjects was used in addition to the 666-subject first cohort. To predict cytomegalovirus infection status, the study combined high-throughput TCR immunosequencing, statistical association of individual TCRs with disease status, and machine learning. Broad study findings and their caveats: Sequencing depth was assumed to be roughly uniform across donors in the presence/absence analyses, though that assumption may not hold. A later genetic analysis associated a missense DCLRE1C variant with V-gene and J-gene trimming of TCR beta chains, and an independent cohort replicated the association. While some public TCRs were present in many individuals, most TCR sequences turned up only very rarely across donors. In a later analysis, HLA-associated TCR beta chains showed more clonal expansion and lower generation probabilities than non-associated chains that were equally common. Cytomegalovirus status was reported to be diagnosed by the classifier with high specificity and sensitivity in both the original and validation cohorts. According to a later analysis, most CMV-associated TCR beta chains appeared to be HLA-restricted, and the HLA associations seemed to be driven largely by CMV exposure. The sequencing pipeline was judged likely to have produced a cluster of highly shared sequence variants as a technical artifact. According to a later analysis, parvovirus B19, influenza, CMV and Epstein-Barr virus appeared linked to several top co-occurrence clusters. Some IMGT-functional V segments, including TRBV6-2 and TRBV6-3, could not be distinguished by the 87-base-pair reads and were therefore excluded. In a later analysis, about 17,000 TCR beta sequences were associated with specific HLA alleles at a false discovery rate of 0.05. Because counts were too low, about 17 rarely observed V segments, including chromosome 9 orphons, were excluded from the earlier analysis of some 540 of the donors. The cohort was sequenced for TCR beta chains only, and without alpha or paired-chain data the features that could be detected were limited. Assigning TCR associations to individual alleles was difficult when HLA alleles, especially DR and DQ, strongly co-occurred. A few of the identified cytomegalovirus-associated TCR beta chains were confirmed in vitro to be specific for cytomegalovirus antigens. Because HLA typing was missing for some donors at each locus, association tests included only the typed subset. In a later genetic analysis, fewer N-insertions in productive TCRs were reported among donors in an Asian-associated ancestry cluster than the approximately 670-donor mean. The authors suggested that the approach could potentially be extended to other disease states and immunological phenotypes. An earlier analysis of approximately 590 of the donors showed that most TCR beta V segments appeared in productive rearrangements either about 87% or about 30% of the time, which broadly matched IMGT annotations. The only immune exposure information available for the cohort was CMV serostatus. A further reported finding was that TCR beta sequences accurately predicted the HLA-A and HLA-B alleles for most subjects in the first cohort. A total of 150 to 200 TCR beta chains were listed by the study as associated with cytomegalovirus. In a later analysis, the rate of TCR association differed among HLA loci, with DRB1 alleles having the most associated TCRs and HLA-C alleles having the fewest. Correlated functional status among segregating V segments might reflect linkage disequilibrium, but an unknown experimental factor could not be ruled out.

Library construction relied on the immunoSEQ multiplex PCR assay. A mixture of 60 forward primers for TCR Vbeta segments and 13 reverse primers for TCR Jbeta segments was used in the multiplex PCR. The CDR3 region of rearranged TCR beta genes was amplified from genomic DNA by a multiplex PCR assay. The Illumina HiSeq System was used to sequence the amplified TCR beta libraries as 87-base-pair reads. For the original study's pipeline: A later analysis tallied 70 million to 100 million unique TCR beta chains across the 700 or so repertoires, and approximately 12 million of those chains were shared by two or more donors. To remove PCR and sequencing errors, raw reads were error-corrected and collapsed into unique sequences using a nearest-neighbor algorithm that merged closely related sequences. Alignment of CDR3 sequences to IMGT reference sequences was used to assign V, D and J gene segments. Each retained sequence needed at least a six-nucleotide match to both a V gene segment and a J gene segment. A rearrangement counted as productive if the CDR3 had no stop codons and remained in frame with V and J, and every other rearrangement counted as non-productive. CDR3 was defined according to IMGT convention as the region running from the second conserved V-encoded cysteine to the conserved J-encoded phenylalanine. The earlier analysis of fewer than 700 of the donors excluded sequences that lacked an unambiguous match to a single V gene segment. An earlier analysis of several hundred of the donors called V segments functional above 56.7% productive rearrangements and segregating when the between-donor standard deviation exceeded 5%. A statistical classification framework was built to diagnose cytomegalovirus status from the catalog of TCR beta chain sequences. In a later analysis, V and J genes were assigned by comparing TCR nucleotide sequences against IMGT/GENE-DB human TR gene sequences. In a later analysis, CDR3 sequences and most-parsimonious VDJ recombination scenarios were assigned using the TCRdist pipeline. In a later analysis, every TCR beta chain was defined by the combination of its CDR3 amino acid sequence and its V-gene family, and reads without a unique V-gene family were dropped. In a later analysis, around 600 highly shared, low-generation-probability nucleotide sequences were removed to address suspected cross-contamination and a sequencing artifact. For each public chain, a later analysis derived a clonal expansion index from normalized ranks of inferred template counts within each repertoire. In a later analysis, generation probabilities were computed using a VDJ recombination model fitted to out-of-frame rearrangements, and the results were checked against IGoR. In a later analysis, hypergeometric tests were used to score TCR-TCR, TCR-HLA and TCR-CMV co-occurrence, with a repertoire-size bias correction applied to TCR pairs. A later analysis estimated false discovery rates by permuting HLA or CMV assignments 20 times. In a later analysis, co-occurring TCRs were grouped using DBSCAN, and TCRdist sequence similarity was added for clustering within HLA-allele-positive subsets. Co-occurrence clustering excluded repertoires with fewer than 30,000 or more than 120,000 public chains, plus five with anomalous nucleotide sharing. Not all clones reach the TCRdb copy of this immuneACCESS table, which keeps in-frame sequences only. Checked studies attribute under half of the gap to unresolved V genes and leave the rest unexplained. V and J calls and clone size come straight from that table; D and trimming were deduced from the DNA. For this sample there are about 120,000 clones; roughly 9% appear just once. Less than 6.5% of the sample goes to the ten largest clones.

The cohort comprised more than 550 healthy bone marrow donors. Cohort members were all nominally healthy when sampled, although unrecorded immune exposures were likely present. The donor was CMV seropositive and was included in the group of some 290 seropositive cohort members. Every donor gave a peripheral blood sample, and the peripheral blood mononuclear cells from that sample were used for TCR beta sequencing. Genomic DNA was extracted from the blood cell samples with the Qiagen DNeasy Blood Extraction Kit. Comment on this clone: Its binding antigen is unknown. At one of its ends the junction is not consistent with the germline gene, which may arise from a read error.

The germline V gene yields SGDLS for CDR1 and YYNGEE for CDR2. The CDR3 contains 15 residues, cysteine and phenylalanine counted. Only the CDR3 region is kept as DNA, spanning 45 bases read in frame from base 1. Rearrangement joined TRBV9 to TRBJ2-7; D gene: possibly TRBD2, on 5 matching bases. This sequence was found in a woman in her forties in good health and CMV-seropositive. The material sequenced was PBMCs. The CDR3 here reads CASSVGIGKTYERYF. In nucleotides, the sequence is TGTGCCAGCAGCGTAGGCATCGGGAAAACCTACGAGCGGTACTTC.